This T cell receptor (beta chain) was captured by sequencing in a study of T-cell memory formation after mild COVID-19. Notes on the study in general: Researchers could not confirm that second-wave clones peaking on day 37 targeted SARS-CoV-2. Chiefly within CM and EM were the contracting CD4+ clones; CD8+ ones were within EMRA.

TCRdb re-called the 5' RACE reads with MiXCR, one entry per CDR3 protein. The sample holds hundreds of thousands of distinct CDR3 sequences, about a fifth seen once. This clonotype was detected a few times. Antigen: not known. The sequenced sample consisted of PBMCs or a T cell subset sorted from them (not recorded which). The TCR sequence derives from an adult woman who had mild COVID-19 (a few samples of this study predate the infection). Cell type and time point are not known.

CDR3 residues: CSARGPPRGNQPQHF. As DNA, the CDR3 is TGCAGTGCTAGAGGCCCCCCCCGGGGCAATCAGCCCCAGCATTTT. The V gene is TRBV20-1, the J gene TRBJ1-5; D is unclear. The CDR3 spans 15 residues. Germline CDR1 and CDR2: DFQATT and SNEGSKA (reference sequence). Between the trimmed V and J ends, which lost 1 base and 2 bases, there was a span of 12 bases.